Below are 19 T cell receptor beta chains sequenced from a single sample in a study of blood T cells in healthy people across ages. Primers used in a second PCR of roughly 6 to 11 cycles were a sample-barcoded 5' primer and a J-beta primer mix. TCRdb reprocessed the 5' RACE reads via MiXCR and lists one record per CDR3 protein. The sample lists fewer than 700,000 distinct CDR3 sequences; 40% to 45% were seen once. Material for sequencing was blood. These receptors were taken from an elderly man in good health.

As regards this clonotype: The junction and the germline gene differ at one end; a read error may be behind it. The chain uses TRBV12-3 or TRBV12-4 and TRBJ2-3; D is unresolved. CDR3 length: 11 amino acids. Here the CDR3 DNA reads TGTGCCAGAGTTTTAACAGATACGCAATATTTT. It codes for CARVLTDTQYF.

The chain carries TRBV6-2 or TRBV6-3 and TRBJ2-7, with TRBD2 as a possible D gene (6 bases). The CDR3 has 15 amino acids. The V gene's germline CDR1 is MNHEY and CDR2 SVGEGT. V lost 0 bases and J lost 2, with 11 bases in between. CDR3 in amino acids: CASSYSRGGPYEQYF. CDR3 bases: TGTGCCAGCAGTTACTCGAGGGGAGGACCCTACGAGCAGTACTTC.

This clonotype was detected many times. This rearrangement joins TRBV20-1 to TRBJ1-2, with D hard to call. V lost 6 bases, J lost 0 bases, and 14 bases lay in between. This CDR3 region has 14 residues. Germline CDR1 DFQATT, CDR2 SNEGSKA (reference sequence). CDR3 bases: TGCAGTGCCCGAAGAGAATATTCTAACTATGGCTACACCTTC. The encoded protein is CSARREYSNYGYTF.

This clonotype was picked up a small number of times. This chain's CDR3 is CASRALGGGTDTQYF. CDR3 nucleotide sequence: TGTGCCAGCAGGGCACTAGGGGGGGGCACAGATACGCAGTATTTT. The rearrangement joins TRBV2 to TRBJ2-3, with a tentative D call TRBD2 (7 bases). From germline, CDR1 is SNHLY and CDR2 FYNNEI. The CDR3 sequence is 15 residues long. Trimming took 6 bases from V and 1 from J, leaving 14 bases between them.

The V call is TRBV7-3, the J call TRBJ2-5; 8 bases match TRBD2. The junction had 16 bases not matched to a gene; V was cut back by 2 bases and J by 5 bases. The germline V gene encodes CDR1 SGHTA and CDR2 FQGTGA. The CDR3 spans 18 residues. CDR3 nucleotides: TGTGCCAGCAGCTTAGTATCTTCCGCTACTAGCGGAAAGGAGACCCAGTACTTC. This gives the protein CASSLVSSATSGKETQYF.

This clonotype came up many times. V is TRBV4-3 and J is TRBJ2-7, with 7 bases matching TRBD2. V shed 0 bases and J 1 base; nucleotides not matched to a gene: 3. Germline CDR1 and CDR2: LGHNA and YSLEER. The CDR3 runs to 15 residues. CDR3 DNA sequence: TGCGCCAGCAGCCAAGATTCTAGCGGTTCCTACGAGCAGTACTTC. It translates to CASSQDSSGSYEQYF.

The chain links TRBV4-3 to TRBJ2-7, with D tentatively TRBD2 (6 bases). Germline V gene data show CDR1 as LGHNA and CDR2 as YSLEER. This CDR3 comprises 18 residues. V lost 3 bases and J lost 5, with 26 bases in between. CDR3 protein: CASSQDYSQTPIGNEQYF. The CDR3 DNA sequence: TGCGCCAGCAGCCAGGACTACAGTCAGACACCCATCGGGAACGAGCAGTACTTC.

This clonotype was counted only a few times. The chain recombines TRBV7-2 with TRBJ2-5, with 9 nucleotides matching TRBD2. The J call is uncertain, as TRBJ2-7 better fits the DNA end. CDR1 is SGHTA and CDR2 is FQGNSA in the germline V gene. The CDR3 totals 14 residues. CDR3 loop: CASSRRGGPSEQYF. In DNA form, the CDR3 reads TGTGCCAGCAGCCGGCGGGGGGGCCCTAGCGAGCAGTACTTC.

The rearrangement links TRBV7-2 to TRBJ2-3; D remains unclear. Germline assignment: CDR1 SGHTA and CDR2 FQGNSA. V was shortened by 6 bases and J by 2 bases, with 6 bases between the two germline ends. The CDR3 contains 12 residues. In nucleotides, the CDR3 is TGTGCCAGCAGTGACGCCACAGATACGCAGTATTTT. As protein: CASSDATDTQYF.

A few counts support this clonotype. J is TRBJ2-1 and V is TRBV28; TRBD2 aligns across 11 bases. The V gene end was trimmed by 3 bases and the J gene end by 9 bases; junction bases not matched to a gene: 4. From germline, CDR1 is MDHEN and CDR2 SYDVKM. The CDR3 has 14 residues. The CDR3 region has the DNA TGTGCCAGCAGTTTTCCCGGACTAGCGGGTGAGCAGTTCTTC. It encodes CASSFPGLAGEQFF.

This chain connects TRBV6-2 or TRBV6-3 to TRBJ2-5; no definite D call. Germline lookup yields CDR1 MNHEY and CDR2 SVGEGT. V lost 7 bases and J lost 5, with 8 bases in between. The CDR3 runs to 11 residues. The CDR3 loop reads CASKSGETQYF. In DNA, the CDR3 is TGTGCCAGCAAATCGGGCGAGACCCAGTACTTC.

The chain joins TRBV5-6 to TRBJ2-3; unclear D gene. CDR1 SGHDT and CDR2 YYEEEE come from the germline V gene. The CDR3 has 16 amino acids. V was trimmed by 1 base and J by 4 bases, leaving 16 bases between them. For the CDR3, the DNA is TGTGCCAGCAGCTTGTTGGGCACCCTGGGCCCAGATACGCAGTATTTT. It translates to CASSLLGTLGPDTQYF.

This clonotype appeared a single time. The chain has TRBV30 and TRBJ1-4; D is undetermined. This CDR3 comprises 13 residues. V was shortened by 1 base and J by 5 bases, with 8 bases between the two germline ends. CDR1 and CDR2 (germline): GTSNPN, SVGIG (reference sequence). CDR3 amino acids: CAWSAGGNEKLFF. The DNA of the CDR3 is TGTGCCTGGAGTGCCGGCGGGAATGAAAAACTGTTTTTT.

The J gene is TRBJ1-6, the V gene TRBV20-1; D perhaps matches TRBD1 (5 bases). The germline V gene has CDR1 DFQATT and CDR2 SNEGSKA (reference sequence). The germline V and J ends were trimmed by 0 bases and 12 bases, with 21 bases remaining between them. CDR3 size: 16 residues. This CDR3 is CSAREGQGPTWRPLHF. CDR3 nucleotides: TGCAGTGCTAGAGAAGGGCAGGGCCCCACTTGGCGACCCCTCCACTTT.

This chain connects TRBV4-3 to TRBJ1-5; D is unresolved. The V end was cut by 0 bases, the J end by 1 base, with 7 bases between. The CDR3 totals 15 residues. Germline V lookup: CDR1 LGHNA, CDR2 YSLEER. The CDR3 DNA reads TGCGCCAGCAGCCAAGAACTGGAAAGCAATCAGCCCCAGCATTTT. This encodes CASSQELESNQPQHF.

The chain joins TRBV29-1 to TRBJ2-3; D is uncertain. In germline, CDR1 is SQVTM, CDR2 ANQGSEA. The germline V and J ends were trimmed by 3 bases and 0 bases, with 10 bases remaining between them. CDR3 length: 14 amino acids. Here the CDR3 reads CSVDMAGSTDTQYF. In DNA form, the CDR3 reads TGCAGCGTTGATATGGCAGGAAGCACAGATACGCAGTATTTT.

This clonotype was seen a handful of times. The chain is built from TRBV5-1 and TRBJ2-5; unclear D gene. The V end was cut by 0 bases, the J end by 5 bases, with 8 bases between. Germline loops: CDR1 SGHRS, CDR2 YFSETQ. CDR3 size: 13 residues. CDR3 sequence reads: CASSLDQVETQYF. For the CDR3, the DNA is TGCGCCAGCAGCTTGGACCAGGTTGAGACCCAGTACTTC. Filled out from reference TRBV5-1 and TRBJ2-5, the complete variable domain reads KAGVTQTPRYLIKTRGQQVTLSCSPISGHRSVSWYQQTPGQGLQFLFEYFSETQRNKGNFPGRFSGRQFSNSRSEMNVSTLELGDSALYLCASSLDQVETQYFGPGTRLLVL.

The CDR3 spells CAISGGRQGPTTEAFF. CDR3 nucleotide sequence: TGTGCCATCAGTGGGGGACGACAGGGCCCAACGACTGAAGCTTTCTTT. The chain carries TRBV10-3 and TRBJ1-1; 7 bases align to TRBD1. CDR3 length: 16 amino acids. J was trimmed by 5 bases and V by 4 bases; bases with no gene match: 13. CDR1 ENHRY and CDR2 SYGVKD come from the germline V gene.

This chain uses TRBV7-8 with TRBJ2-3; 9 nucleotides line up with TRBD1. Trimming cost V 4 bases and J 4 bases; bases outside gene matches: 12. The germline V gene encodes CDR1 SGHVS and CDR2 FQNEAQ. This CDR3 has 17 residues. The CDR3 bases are TGTGCCAGCAGCTCGGAATCGGGACAGGGTCGTGCAGATACGCAGTATTTT. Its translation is CASSSESGQGRADTQYF.